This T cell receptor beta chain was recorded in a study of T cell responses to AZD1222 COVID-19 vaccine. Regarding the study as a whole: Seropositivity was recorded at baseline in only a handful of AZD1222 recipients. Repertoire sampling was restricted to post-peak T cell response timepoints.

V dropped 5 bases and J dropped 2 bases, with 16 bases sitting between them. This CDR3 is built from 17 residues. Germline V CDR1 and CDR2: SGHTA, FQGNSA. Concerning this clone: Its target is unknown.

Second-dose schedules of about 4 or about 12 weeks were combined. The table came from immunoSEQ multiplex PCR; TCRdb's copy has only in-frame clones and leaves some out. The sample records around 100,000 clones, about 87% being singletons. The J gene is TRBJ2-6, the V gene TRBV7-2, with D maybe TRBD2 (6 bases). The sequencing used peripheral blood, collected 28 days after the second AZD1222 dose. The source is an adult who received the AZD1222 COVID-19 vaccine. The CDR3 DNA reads TGTGCCAGCAGCCCTTTGGGCGGGGCAACTGGGGCCAACGTCCTGACTTTC. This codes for CASSPLGGATGANVLTF.